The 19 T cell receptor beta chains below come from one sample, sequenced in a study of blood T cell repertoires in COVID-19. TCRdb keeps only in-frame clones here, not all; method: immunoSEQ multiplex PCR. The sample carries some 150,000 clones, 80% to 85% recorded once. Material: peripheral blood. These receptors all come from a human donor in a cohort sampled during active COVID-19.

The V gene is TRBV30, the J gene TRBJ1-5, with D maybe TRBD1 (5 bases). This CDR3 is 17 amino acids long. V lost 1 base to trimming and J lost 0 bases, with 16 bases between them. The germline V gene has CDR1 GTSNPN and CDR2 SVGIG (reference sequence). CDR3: CAWSASRGGSSNQPQHF. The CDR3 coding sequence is TGTGCCTGGAGTGCCTCGAGGGGAGGGAGTAGCAATCAGCCCCAGCATTTT.

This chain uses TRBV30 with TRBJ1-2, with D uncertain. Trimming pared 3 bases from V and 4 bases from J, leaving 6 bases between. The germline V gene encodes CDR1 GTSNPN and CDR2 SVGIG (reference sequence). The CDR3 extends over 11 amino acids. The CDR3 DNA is TGTGCCTGGAGATTCTCCTATGGCTACACCTTC. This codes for CAWRFSYGYTF.

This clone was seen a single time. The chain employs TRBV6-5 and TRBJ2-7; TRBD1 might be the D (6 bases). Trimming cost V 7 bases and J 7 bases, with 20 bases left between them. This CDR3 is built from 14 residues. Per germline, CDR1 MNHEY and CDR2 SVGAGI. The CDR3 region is CASTPGTPKGEQYF. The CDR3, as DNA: TGTGCCAGCACCCCCGGGACACCCAAAGGAGAGCAGTACTTC.

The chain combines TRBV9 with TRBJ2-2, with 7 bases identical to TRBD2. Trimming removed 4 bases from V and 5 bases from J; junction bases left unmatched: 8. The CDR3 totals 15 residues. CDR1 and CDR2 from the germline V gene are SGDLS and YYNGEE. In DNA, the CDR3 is TGTGCCAGCAGCCGGGGGGTGTTTGGGACCGGGGAGCTGTTTTTT. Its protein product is CASSRGVFGTGELFF.

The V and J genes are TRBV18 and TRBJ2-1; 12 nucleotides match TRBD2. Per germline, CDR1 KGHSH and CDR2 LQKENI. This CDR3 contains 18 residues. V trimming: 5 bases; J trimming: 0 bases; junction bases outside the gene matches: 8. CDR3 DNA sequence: TGTGCCAGCTCAGAAAGGACTAGCGGGGCACACTCCTACAATGAGCAGTTCTTC. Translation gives CASSERTSGAHSYNEQFF.

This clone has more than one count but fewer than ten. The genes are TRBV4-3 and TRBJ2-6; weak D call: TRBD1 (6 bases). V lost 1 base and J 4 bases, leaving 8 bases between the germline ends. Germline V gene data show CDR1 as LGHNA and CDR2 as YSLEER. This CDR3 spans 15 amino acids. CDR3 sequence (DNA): TGCGCCAGCAGCCAAGCAGGGGCCGGGGCCAACGTCCTGACTTTC. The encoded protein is CASSQAGAGANVLTF.

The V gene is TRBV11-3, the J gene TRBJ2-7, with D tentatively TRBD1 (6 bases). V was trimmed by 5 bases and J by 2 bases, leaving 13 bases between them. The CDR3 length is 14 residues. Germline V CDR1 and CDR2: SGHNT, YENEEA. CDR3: CASSPRTAPYEQYF. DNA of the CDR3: TGTGCCAGCAGCCCTCGGACAGCCCCCTACGAGCAGTACTTC.

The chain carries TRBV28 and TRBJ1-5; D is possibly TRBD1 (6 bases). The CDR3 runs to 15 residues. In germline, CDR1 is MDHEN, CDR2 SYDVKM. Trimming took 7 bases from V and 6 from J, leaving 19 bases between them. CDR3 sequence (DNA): TGTGCCAGCATGAGCGCTGAGGGGGGGAGTCAGCCCCAGCATTTT. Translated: CASMSAEGGSQPQHF.

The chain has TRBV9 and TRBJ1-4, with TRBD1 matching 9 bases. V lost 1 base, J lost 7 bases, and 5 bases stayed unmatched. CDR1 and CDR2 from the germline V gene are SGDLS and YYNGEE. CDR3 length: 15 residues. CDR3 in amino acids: CASSVQTGGGEKLFF. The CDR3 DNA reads TGTGCCAGCAGCGTACAGACAGGGGGAGGTGAAAAACTGTTTTTT.

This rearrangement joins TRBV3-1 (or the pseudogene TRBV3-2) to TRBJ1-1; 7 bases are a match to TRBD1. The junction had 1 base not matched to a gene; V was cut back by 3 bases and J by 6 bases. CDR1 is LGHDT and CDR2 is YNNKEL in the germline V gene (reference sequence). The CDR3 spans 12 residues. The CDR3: CASSQGQSEAFF. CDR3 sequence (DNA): TGTGCCAGCAGCCAGGGACAGTCTGAAGCTTTCTTT.

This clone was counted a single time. The CDR3 loop is CASSLSTLTTNGGPDTQYF. DNA of the CDR3: TGTGCCAGCAGCCTATCCACACTTACGACGAACGGAGGCCCAGATACGCAGTATTTT. The chain carries TRBV3-1 (or the pseudogene TRBV3-2) and TRBJ2-3, with D perhaps TRBD2 (5 bases). CDR3 length: 19 residues. V lost 4 bases and J 4 bases, leaving 27 bases between the germline ends. CDR1 LGHDT and CDR2 YNNKEL come from the germline V gene (reference sequence).

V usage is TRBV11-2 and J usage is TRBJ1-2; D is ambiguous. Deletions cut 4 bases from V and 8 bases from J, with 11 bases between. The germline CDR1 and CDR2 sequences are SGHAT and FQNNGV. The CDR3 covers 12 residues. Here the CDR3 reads CASSSLPRGYTF. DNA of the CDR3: TGTGCCAGCAGCTCCCTCCCCAGAGGCTACACCTTC.

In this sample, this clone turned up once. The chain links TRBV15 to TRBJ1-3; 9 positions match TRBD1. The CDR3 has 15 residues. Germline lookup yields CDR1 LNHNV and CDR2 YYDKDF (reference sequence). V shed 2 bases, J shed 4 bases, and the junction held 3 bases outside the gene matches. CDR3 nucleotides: TGTGCCACCAGCAGACGGACAGGGGTCGGAAACACCATATATTTT. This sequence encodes CATSRRTGVGNTIYF.

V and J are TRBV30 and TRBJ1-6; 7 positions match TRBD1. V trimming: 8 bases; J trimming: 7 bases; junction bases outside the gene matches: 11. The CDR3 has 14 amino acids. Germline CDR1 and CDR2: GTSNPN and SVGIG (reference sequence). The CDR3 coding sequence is TGTGCCCGTGGAGGGGGGACAGCCAATTCACCCCTCCACTTT. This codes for CARGGGTANSPLHF.

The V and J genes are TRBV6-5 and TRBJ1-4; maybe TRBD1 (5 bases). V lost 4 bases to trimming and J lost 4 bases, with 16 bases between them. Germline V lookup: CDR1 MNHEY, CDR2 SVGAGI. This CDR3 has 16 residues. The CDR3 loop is CASSSLGTYGNEKLFF. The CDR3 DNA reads TGTGCCAGCAGTTCTCTGGGGACTTACGGTAATGAAAAACTGTTTTTT.

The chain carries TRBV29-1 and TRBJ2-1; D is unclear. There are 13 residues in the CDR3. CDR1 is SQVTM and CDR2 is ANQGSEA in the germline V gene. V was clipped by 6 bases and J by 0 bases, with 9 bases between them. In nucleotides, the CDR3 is TGCAGCGTCCGGGTTAGCTCCTACAATGAGCAGTTCTTC. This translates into CSVRVSSYNEQFF.

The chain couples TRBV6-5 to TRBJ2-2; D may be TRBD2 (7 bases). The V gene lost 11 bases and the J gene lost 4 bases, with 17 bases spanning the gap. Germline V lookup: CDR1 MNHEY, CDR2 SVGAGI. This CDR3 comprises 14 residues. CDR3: CAVKGGAPTGELFF. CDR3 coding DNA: TGTGCCGTTAAAGGGGGGGCCCCCACCGGGGAGCTGTTTTTT.

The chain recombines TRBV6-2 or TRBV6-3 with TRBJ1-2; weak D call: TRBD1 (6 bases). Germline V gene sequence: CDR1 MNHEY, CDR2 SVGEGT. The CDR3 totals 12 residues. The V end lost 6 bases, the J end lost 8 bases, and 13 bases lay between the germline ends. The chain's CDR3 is CASSRQETGYTF. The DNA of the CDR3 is TGTGCCAGCAGCCGACAGGAAACAGGCTACACCTTC.

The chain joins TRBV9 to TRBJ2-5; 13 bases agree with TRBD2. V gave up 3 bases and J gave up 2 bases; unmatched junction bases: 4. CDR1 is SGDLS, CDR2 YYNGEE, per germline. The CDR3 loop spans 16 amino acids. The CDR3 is CASSATLAGGQETQYF. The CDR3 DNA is TGTGCCAGCAGCGCAACACTAGCGGGGGGGCAAGAGACCCAGTACTTC. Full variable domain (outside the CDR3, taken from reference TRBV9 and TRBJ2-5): DSGVTQTPKHLITATGQRVTLRCSPRSGDLSVYWYQQSLDQGLQFLIQYYNGEERAKGNILERFSAQQFPDLHSELNLSSLELGDSALYFCASSATLAGGQETQYFGPGTRLLVL.